This is a list of T cell receptor beta chains from one sample in a study of T cells in Graves' hyperthyroidism and ophthalmopathy. TCRdb passed the multiplex PCR reads through MiXCR, listing each CDR3 protein once. Of about 400,000 distinct CDR3 sequences listed, 13% to 15% are singletons. Sequencing was done on a sample of blood. The origin of the receptors is a woman under 40 with Graves' ophthalmopathy. The CDR3 runs from the conserved cysteine through the conserved F or W. Fields, in order: V gene, CDR3 protein.

>TRBV7-2
CASSLLGKQYF
>TRBV27
CASSFTRTGPMQPQHF
>TRBV6-6
CASSYFQVGGAGDTQYF
>TRBV4-2
CASSQDLTASKPYEQYF
>TRBV12-3/TRBV12-4
CASSFVRNTEAFF
>TRBV24-1
CATSDLGTSGGDTQYF
>TRBV6-1
CASSRQGDEAFF
>TRBV29-1
CSVEDPSGIVTDTQYF
>TRBV29-1
CSVVSGTYGYTF
>TRBV12-3/TRBV12-4
CASSFTLGSRTGATEAFF
>TRBV11-2
CASSFLPGQEFYEQYF
>TRBV3-1
CASSLGAAGTEAFF
>TRBV12-3/TRBV12-4
CASSFGGYQGLGAFF
>TRBV10-3
CASEQGAGNTGELFF
>TRBV2
CASSVFRVPIQPQHF
>TRBV4-1
CASSQERQGASANTGELFF
>TRBV3-1
CASSQGTSGPQETQYF
>TRBV11-3
CASSLENSQGNTEAFF
>TRBV6-1
CASSELTGKYNEQFF
>TRBV20-1
CSARGGTAYEQYF
>TRBV7-2
CASSLGGLARPNEQFF
>TRBV28
CASTSSPGGEGGEKLFF
>TRBV4-1
CASSQDDTTGTSESETQYF
>TRBV20-1
CSARYDRDTQYF
>TRBV27
CASSLYGGRRNQPQHF
>TRBV7-9
CATLSGGIGELFF
>TRBV20-1
CSARGTSYYEQYF
>TRBV20-1
CSPRDGYTF
>TRBV29-1
CSVGGTGDGEKLFF
>TRBV28
CASSLFSRTGELFF
>TRBV18
CASSQGPGTLSYEQYF
>TRBV19
CASSFPGQTFRGGNQPQHF
>TRBV7-9
CASSPLGSGGPSYEQYF
>TRBV2
CASPLRIETDTQYF
>TRBV11-2
CASSLEGASGADTQYF